Listed below are T cell receptor beta chains from one sample, sequenced in a study of cytomegalovirus exposure and HLA in healthy donors. Here immunoSEQ multiplex PCR was the method, and the copy in TCRdb shows in-frame clones only, minus some. The sample contains about 220,000 clones, roughly 85% of which appear only once. Sequenced sample: PBMCs. These receptors all stem from a male donor in good health and CMV-seronegative. Both conserved end residues are part of each CDR3. Each record gives: V gene, clone size, CDR3 length, J gene, D gene, CDR3 protein, CDR3 DNA. A D gene is named only where the DNA matches it firmly. Part of the rows lack a size; the others show once, few, many or a class for expanded clones.

TRBV28,-,15,TRBJ1-4,-,CASSPPGGLVEKLFF,TGTGCCAGCAGTCCCCCGGGGGGCTTGGTTGAAAAACTGTTTTTT
TRBV6-4,-,14,TRBJ1-5,-,CASSDSSQGQPQHF,TGTGCCAGCAGTGACTCAAGCCAGGGTCAGCCCCAGCATTTT
TRBV11-2,-,14,TRBJ2-1,TRBD2,CASSSTSAYNEQFF,TGTGCCAGCAGCTCGACTAGCGCCTACAATGAGCAGTTCTTC
TRBV5-6,-,17,TRBJ2-1,TRBD2,CASSLGLAGGSYNEQFF,TGTGCCAGCAGCTTGGGGCTAGCGGGAGGGTCCTACAATGAGCAGTTCTTC
TRBV2,-,21,TRBJ2-5,TRBD2,CASSEEAPGLAGRAGGETQYF,TGTGCCAGCAGTGAAGAGGCTCCAGGACTAGCGGGGCGAGCTGGGGGGGAGACCCAGTACTTC
TRBV28,-,15,TRBJ2-3,TRBD2,CASSYSGSHTDTQYF,TGTGCCAGCAGTTATAGCGGGTCCCACACAGATACGCAGTATTTT
TRBV29-1,-,13,TRBJ2-3,-,CSVAQGVTDTQYF,TGCAGCGTTGCCCAGGGCGTCACAGATACGCAGTATTTT
TRBV15,-,16,TRBJ2-4,-,CATSRGGREAKNIQYF,TGTGCCACCAGCAGAGGAGGGCGGGAAGCCAAAAACATTCAGTACTTC
TRBV28,-,17,TRBJ2-3,TRBD2,CASSSHASGGAADTQYF,TGTGCCAGCAGTTCCCACGCTAGCGGGGGGGCGGCAGATACGCAGTATTTT
TRBV25-1,-,17,TRBJ1-3,-,CASSVPGSRANGNTIYF,TGTGCCAGCAGTGTCCCCGGGTCCAGGGCGAATGGAAACACCATATATTTT
TRBV9,-,15,TRBJ1-1,-,CASSVDGQGGTEAFF,TGTGCCAGCAGCGTAGATGGTCAGGGTGGCACTGAAGCTTTCTTT
TRBV5-1,-,16,TRBJ2-1,TRBD2,CASSVGLAGVLDEQFF,TGCGCCAGCAGCGTGGGACTAGCGGGGGTCTTGGATGAGCAGTTCTTC
TRBV11-2,few,14,TRBJ2-7,TRBD2,CASSNREGSYEQYF,TGTGCCAGCAGCAATCGGGAGGGCTCCTACGAGCAGTACTTC
TRBV7-2,few,14,TRBJ2-1,-,CASSLRVSYNEQFF,TGTGCCAGCAGCTTAAGAGTCTCTTACAATGAGCAGTTCTTC
TRBV27,-,13,TRBJ2-5,-,CASSLHYQETQYF,TGTGCCAGCAGTTTACACTACCAAGAGACCCAGTACTTC
TRBV5-4,-,16,TRBJ2-1,-,CASSLGLLAGNNEQFF,TGTGCCAGCAGCTTGGGGTTGTTAGCCGGAAACAATGAGCAGTTCTTC
TRBV27,-,15,TRBJ2-7,TRBD1,CASSIGTDSSYEQYF,TGTGCCAGCAGTATCGGGACAGACAGCTCCTACGAGCAGTACTTC
TRBV19,-,16,TRBJ1-1,TRBD1,CASSIRTGGLNTEAFF,TGTGCCAGTAGTATCCGGACAGGGGGCCTGAACACTGAAGCTTTCTTT
TRBV5-1,-,14,TRBJ1-5,-,CASSLGGINQPQHF,TGCGCCAGCAGCTTGGGCGGGATCAATCAGCCCCAGCATTTT
TRBV28,-,14,TRBJ1-5,-,CASSLWGGNQPQHF,TGTGCCAGCAGTTTATGGGGAGGCAATCAGCCCCAGCATTTT
TRBV10-2,-,14,TRBJ1-5,-,CASGDSVSNQPQHF,TGCGCCAGCGGAGACAGCGTTAGCAATCAGCCCCAGCATTTT
TRBV7-6,-,15,TRBJ1-1,TRBD1,CASSLDPTGAFKAFF,TGTGCCAGCAGCTTAGACCCAACAGGGGCTTTTAAAGCTTTCTTT
TRBV27,-,14,TRBJ1-2,-,CASSLSSGFYGYTF,TGTGCCAGCAGTTTATCATCAGGGTTCTATGGCTACACCTTC
TRBV5-1,few,16,TRBJ1-1,-,CASSLGSRALYTEAFF,TGCGCCAGCAGCTTGGGATCACGCGCACTCTACACTGAAGCTTTCTTT
TRBV9,-,16,TRBJ1-1,-,CASSVAPGDMNTEAFF,TGTGCCAGCAGCGTAGCCCCAGGGGACATGAACACTGAAGCTTTCTTT
TRBV15,-,13,TRBJ2-1,TRBD2,CATGTSAYNEQFF,TGTGCCACCGGGACTAGCGCTTACAATGAGCAGTTCTTC
TRBV27,-,13,TRBJ2-7,-,CASSLPGSYEQYF,TGTGCCAGCAGTTTGCCCGGGTCCTACGAGCAGTACTTC
TRBV7-2,-,13,TRBJ2-7,TRBD2,CASELAGGYEQYF,TGTGCCAGCGAGCTAGCGGGCGGGTACGAGCAGTACTTC
TRBV10-3,-,12,TRBJ2-3,TRBD1,CARQGRTDTQYF,TGTGCCAGACAGGGTCGGACAGATACGCAGTATTTT
TRBV2,-,14,TRBJ2-2,-,CASSDAGADGELFF,TGTGCCAGCAGTGACGCGGGGGCAGACGGGGAGCTGTTTTTT
TRBV5-4,-,14,TRBJ1-1,TRBD1,CASSERGRNTEAFF,TGTGCCAGCAGCGAGAGGGGGCGGAACACTGAAGCTTTCTTT
TRBV25-1,once,14,TRBJ1-6,-,CASRIGPGGSPLHF,TGTGCCAGCCGCATAGGACCTGGAGGGTCACCCCTCCACTTT
TRBV7-9,-,13,TRBJ2-3,-,CASIYGSKDTQYF,TGTGCCAGCATTTACGGGAGTAAAGATACGCAGTATTTT
TRBV5-1,-,16,TRBJ2-3,TRBD2,CASRRLAGGLTDTQYF,TGCGCCAGCAGGCGACTAGCGGGAGGCCTCACAGATACGCAGTATTTT
TRBV18,-,15,TRBJ2-6,TRBD1,CASSLTGSGANVLTF,TGTGCCAGCTCACTGACAGGGTCTGGGGCCAACGTCCTGACTTTC
TRBV7-8,-,14,TRBJ1-4,TRBD1,CASSRTGGWEKLFF,TGTGCCAGCAGCCGGACAGGGGGGTGGGAAAAACTGTTTTTT
TRBV7-7,-,13,TRBJ2-2,-,CASSLGRAGELFF,TGTGCTAGCAGCTTAGGACGGGCCGGGGAGCTGTTTTTT